This TCR beta chain was profiled in a study of T cell responses to AZD1222 COVID-19 vaccine. The table came from immunoSEQ multiplex PCR; TCRdb's copy has only in-frame clones and leaves some out. The profile shows 85,000 to 130,000 clones, about 89% of them singletons. General study points: AZD1222 recipients seropositive at baseline numbered only 5 or 6. Donors, mostly white British, included more females; clonal diversity was possibly underestimated. None of the repertoires were sampled until the peak T cell response had passed.

Turning to this clone: Its antigen is not identified.

This CDR3 is 15 amino acids long. This TCR was sampled from an adult in good health. The V and J genes are TRBV21-1 and TRBJ1-5; the table's D call, TRBD1, has no DNA check behind it. TRBV21-1 is a pseudogene. The sequenced sample was peripheral blood, obtained on day 0 of AZD1222 vaccination. CDR3 coding DNA: TGTGCCAGCAGCAAGGGACAGGGGGAATGGAAGCCCCAGCATTTT. Its translation: CASSKGQGEWKPQHF.